Included here is one T cell receptor (beta chain) sequence, with context. Antigen specificity is unknown. Using immunoSEQ multiplex PCR, the repertoire was profiled, and TCRdb retains in-frame clones only, with some absent. The sample shows around 45,000 clones, about four fifths of them seen only once. Time point meaning: peripheral blood 6 weeks after treatment start. Pretreatment sampling and on-treatment sampling together yielded between 1 and 8 samples for each patient. The germline V gene has CDR1 SGHDN and CDR2 FVKESK. The CDR3 sequence is 12 residues long. The V and J ends lost 1 base and 6 bases respectively, with 6 bases between them. The data were taken from a study of PD-L1 blockade in urothelial cancer. Study details: T cells were recovered from blood samples at a median of 141,255.

Study-wide points: Patients who had durable benefit saw their tumor-associated blood clones expand more at 3 weeks.

The clonotype comes from a man in his sixties with urothelial cancer. The chain employs TRBV14 and TRBJ1-1; perhaps TRBD1 as D (5 bases). The material was PBMCs, obtained around atezolizumab (anti-PD-L1) treatment. The CDR3 protein is CASSQAGPEAFF. The CDR3 DNA is TGTGCCAGCAGCCAAGCAGGGCCTGAAGCTTTCTTT.